This T cell receptor (beta chain) originates from a study of breast tumors, draining lymph nodes, adjacent tissues. Breast cancer patients provided tissue from their axillary draining lymph nodes. The CDR3 length is 13 residues. The germline V gene encodes CDR1 DFQATT and CDR2 SNEGSKA (reference sequence). Deletions cut 5 bases from V and 1 base from J, with 10 bases between. TCRdb fed the multiplex PCR reads into MiXCR, producing one record per CDR3 protein. The table records 85,000 to 130,000 distinct CDR3 sequences, roughly 33% of them present only once. Points from the study as a whole: The data were judged consistent with most tumor T cells coming from lymph node and expanding in tumor. Tumor repertoires ranked between lymph nodes and nontumor tissue in diversity, with V and J gene preferences. The lymph node origin of tumor T cells was framed as consistent with a hypothesis, not demonstrated. Tumor and nontumor repertoires were significantly more similar in luminal-like than in basal-like breast cancer.

In its sample, this clonotype was seen many times. The antigen is unknown. Material for sequencing was axillary lymph node tissue. The J gene is TRBJ2-3, the V gene TRBV20-1; no reliable D call. The TCR sequence derives from a female donor with breast cancer. Some clones in this sample may be carry-over from other donors' samples. CDR3 residues: CSAESSGTDTQYF. The CDR3 DNA reads TGCAGTGCTGAATCCTCTGGCACAGATACGCAGTATTTT.